What follows are 10 T cell receptor beta chains derived from one specimen sequenced in a study of CD8 T cells in Susac syndrome. Reverse transcription of about 0.45 to 1 ug RNA was performed with random hexamers. TCRdb re-derived calls from the immunoSEQ multiplex PCR reads in MiXCR, one entry per CDR3 protein. The table has approximately 100,000 distinct CDR3 sequences, 80% to 95% seen once. Material: CD4+ T cells from PBMCs. All receptors derive from a human donor in good health.

This clonotype came up once. V is TRBV4-3 and J is TRBJ1-3, with D unclear. Germline values: CDR1 LGHNA, CDR2 YSLEER. This CDR3 spans 13 amino acids. Between the trimmed V and J ends, which lost 8 bases and 3 bases, there was a span of 11 bases. The CDR3 here is CASGAQGGNTIYF. DNA of the CDR3: TGCGCCAGCGGTGCCCAAGGTGGAAACACCATATATTTT.

The gene calls are TRBV4-3 and TRBJ2-3; tentatively, D is TRBD2 (5 bases). Trimming removed 0 bases from V and 0 bases from J, with 10 bases in between. Germline lookup yields CDR1 LGHNA and CDR2 YSLEER. The CDR3 consists of 16 residues. The CDR3 sequence: CASSQDVGGSTDTQYF. The CDR3 DNA follows: TGCGCCAGCAGCCAAGATGTCGGCGGGAGCACAGATACGCAGTATTTT.

CDR3 in DNA: TGTGCCAGCAGCTTATGGGACAGGGCGACCGGGGAGCTGTTTTTT. Translated, it gives CASSLWDRATGELFF. The gene calls are TRBV11-1 and TRBJ2-2, with 9 bases lining up with TRBD1. The CDR3 is 15 residues long. In germline, CDR1 is SGHAT, CDR2 FQDESV (reference sequence). The ends lost 2 bases at V and 5 bases at J; junction bases unmatched: 3. The full variable domain, completed using reference TRBV11-1 and TRBJ2-2, is EAEVAQSPRYKITEKSQAVAFWCDPISGHATLYWYRQILGQGPELLVQFQDESVVDDSQLPKDRFSAERLKGVDSTLKIQPAELGDSAMYLCASSLWDRATGELFFGEGSRLTVL.

CDR3 bases: TGTGCCAGCAGAGCCGGGACAGCTTGGTCGGAGCAGTACTTC. Translated, it gives CASRAGTAWSEQYF. The chain combines TRBV7-9 with TRBJ2-7; 7 bases map to TRBD1. The CDR3 spans 14 residues. V lost 6 bases, J lost 7 bases, and 12 bases stayed unmatched. The germline V gene encodes CDR1 SEHNR and CDR2 FQNEAQ (reference sequence).

This chain connects TRBV4-1 to TRBJ2-1; no firm D call. The V end lost 0 bases, the J end lost 10 bases, and 13 bases lay between the germline ends. This CDR3 has 14 residues. Germline V gene lookup returns CDR1 MGHRA and CDR2 YSYEKL. CDR3 coding DNA: TGCGCCAGCAGCCAAGACGAAAGGGCCCGGGAGCAGTTCTTC. As protein: CASSQDERAREQFF.

The chain employs TRBV5-1 and TRBJ2-3, with 12 positions matching TRBD2. V lost 0 bases to trimming and J lost 3 bases; unmatched junction nucleotides: 5. The CDR3 length is 17 residues. CDR1 and CDR2 from the germline V gene are SGHRS and YFSETQ. The CDR3 is CASSLATSGRPTDTQYF. The CDR3 DNA reads as TGCGCCAGCAGCTTGGCAACTAGCGGGAGGCCAACAGATACGCAGTATTTT.

The V call is TRBV20-1, the J call TRBJ2-7; 7 nucleotides agree with TRBD1. Germline V lookup: CDR1 DFQATT, CDR2 SNEGSKA (reference sequence). The CDR3 is made up of 13 amino acids. The ends lost 6 bases at V and 0 bases at J; junction bases unmatched: 5. The CDR3 spells CSALDRNSYEQYF. DNA of the CDR3: TGCAGTGCCCTGGACAGGAACTCCTACGAGCAGTACTTC.

V and J are TRBV2 and TRBJ2-7, with TRBD2 matching over 11 bases. In germline, CDR1 is SNHLY, CDR2 FYNNEI. V lost 7 bases, J lost 4 bases, and 12 bases stayed unmatched. The CDR3 extends over 16 amino acids. The DNA for the CDR3 is TGTGCCAGCAACGAGGCGACTAGCGGGATATGGTACGAGCAGTACTTC. It translates to CASNEATSGIWYEQYF.

The J gene is TRBJ2-1, the V gene TRBV5-6, with D perhaps given as TRBD1 or TRBD2 (6 bases each). V shed 2 bases and J shed 8 bases, with 20 bases lying between them. Germline lookup yields CDR1 SGHDT and CDR2 YYEEEE. The CDR3 has 16 amino acids. CDR3 coding DNA: TGTGCCAGCAGCTTTTTACGAGGGGGGACGCGGGATGAGCAGTTCTTC. This sequence encodes CASSFLRGGTRDEQFF.

The chain recombines TRBV6-5 with TRBJ1-6, with D possibly being TRBD1 (6 bases). The V gene's germline CDR1 is MNHEY and CDR2 SVGAGI. The CDR3 consists of 15 residues. With 7 bases removed from V and 3 bases from J, the gap between germline ends came to 13 bases. CDR3 loop: CASNGDNSYNSPLHF. In DNA form, the CDR3 reads TGTGCCAGCAACGGGGACAATAGCTATAATTCACCCCTCCACTTT.